This record covers a single TCR beta chain. The antigen is not known. Germline V gives CDR1 LNHDA, CDR2 SQIVND (reference sequence). This CDR3 spans 14 amino acids. Unmatched junction bases numbered 4, after V lost 4 bases and J lost 4 bases. Regions amplified from RNA transcripts were the TCR beta CDR3 regions. In the first-round RT-PCR of the TCR CDR3, the HTBI primer set was used. Each CDR3 protein is one row after TCRdb ran MiXCR on the multiplex PCR reads. The sample has roughly 550,000 distinct CDR3 sequences, approximately 16% seen once. The sample originates from a study of T cells in Graves' hyperthyroidism and ophthalmopathy. The study's findings and limits: Most thyroid-expanded clonotypes above 0.001 were also found in blood.

The chain carries TRBV19 and TRBJ1-5; 7 bases are shared with TRBD1. The sequence came from a woman aged 25-40 years with Graves' ophthalmopathy. The sample was blood. CDR3 region: CASSKTGQNQPQHF. The DNA for the CDR3 is TGTGCCAGTAGTAAAACGGGACAGAATCAGCCCCAGCATTTT.